This TCR beta chain is from a study of control samples from healthy donors and cancer patients. The germline V gene encodes CDR1 MDHEN and CDR2 SYDVKM. Deletions cut 6 bases from V and 2 bases from J, with 3 bases between. CDR3 length equals 11 residues. Assay: immunoSEQ multiplex PCR; the TCRdb copy retains only in-frame clones and omits some. The sample gives about 130,000 clones, roughly 91% of which show up once; under 2% is in the top ten. The sequencing input was PBMCs. The source of this sequence is a man aged 50-60 years with head and neck cancer. The chain recombines TRBV28 with TRBJ2-3; unclear D gene. CDR3: CASSLTDTQYF. DNA of the CDR3: TGTGCCAGCAGCCTCACAGATACGCAGTATTTT.